Each of the 5 T cell receptor beta chains below was sequenced from the same sample in a study of early T cells in non-severe SARS-CoV-2 infection. From the 5' RACE reads, TCRdb called clonotypes with MiXCR, one entry per CDR3 protein. The sample includes about 36,000 distinct CDR3 sequences, under 8% seen only once; the top ten take about 25%. This sample comprised whole blood, obtained at baseline. These receptors originate from an adult who was a healthcare worker with PCR-confirmed SARS-CoV-2 infection or an uninfected control (not recorded which).

This clonotype was observed many times. The rearrangement uses TRBV4-1 and TRBJ2-1; 8 bases are a match to TRBD2. Unmatched junction bases numbered 16, after V lost 2 bases and J lost 4 bases. The CDR3 sequence is 19 residues long. Germline V gene lookup returns CDR1 MGHRA and CDR2 YSYEKL. The CDR3 protein is CASSQLTSLSSGVYNEQFF. CDR3 nucleotides: TGCGCCAGCAGCCAACTTACCTCCTTGAGTAGCGGGGTTTACAATGAGCAGTTCTTC.

The V call is TRBV20-1, the J call TRBJ2-3; tentative D call: TRBD1 (7 bases). Germline CDR1 is DFQATT and CDR2 is SNEGSKA (reference sequence). Trimming pared 1 base from V and 5 bases from J, leaving 16 bases between. The CDR3 loop spans 15 amino acids. CDR3 in DNA: TGCAGTGCTAGAGGCGGGACAGAGGATCGAGATACGCAGTATTTT. This sequence encodes CSARGGTEDRDTQYF.

In the case of this clonotype: It may be a read error: a sequence one base away is much more abundant. The gene calls are TRBV20-1 and TRBJ2-7, with unresolved D. Germline V CDR1 and CDR2: DFQATT, SNEGSKA (reference sequence). The CDR3 covers 12 residues. The CDR3 region has the DNA TGCAGTGCTAGAGATGGGCGTCCTAAGCAGAACTTC. Amino acids: CSARDGRPKQNF.

This clonotype was detected many times. This rearrangement joins TRBV7-2 to TRBJ2-3; D is uncertain. The CDR3 length is 12 residues. Per the germline V gene, CDR1 is SGHTA and CDR2 is FQGNSA. The V end lost 4 bases, the J end lost 0 bases, and 2 bases lay between the germline ends. CDR3 sequence: CASSYSTDTQYF. CDR3 in DNA: TGTGCCAGCAGCTATAGCACAGATACGCAGTATTTT.

The chain employs TRBV6-4 and TRBJ2-2; D is unclear. This CDR3 has 13 amino acids. Trimming removed 2 bases at V and 4 bases at J, with 5 bases between. Looked up from germline, CDR1 is MRHNA and CDR2 is SNTAGT. The CDR3 loop is CASSDRATGELFF. CDR3 nucleotides: TGTGCCAGCAGTGACAGGGCCACCGGGGAGCTGTTTTTT.